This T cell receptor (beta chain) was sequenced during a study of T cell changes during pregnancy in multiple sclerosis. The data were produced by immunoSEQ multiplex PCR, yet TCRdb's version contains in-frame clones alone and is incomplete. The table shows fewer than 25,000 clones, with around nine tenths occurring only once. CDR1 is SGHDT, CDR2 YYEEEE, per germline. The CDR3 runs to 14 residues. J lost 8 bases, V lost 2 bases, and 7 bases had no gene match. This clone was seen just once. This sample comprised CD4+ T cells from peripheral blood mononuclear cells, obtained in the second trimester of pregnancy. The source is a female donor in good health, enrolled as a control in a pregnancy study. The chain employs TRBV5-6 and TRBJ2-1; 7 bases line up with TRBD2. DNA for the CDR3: TGTGCCAGCAGCTTAGGTCCAGGGAGGGATGAGCAGTTCTTC. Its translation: CASSLGPGRDEQFF.